This record concerns one T cell receptor (beta chain) sequence. CDR1 is LGHNA and CDR2 is YSLEER in the germline V gene. The CDR3 length is 14 residues. With 0 bases removed from V and 3 bases from J, the gap between germline ends came to 9 bases. This specimen belongs to a study of blood T cell repertoires in COVID-19. Study overall: COVID-19 samples, acute and convalescent, were from the United States, Italy and Spain. PBMCs, B-cell-depleted T cells, or T cells were the source of the cDNA or gDNA that made up the material.

Per the original data handling: Reference gene primer amplification in the assay estimated nucleated cell counts. The method was immunoSEQ multiplex PCR; TCRdb's version includes in-frame clones alone and lacks a portion of them. That table gives V, J and clone size, and the DNA gave D and trimming. The sample has around 20,000 clones; about nine tenths are singletons. Input material: peripheral blood. The rearrangement joins TRBV4-3 to TRBJ2-7; a weak D match, TRBD1 (5 bases). This sequence originates from a human donor with active COVID-19. The donor label of this sample is uncertain. The CDR3 DNA sequence: TGCGCCAGCAGCCAAGATACAGACAGCTACGAGCAGTACTTC. It codes for CASSQDTDSYEQYF.